These 13 T cell receptor beta chains were sequenced from one sample in a study of T cell responses to AZD1222 COVID-19 vaccine (dated by TCRdb to the early 2020s). Sample time point, as interpreted from the label and publication: about 28 days (+/-7) after the second vaccine dose. Library construction relied on the immunoSEQ multiplex PCR assay. The clones in this table, taken by TCRdb from immuneACCESS, are in-frame only. Not every clone is retained; where verified, under half of the shortfall comes from an unresolved V gene, and the cause of the rest is unknown. The sample has some 170,000 clones on record, 94% of them singletons. The ten largest clones add up to roughly 4.6% of the sample. Source: peripheral blood, taken 28 days after the second AZD1222 dose. Receptor source: an adult who received the AZD1222 COVID-19 vaccine.

A note on this clone: Additional DNA sequences in this sample encode the identical CDR3. The chain is built from TRBV6-1 and TRBJ2-3, with 8 positions matching TRBD2. V dropped 0 bases and J dropped 6; count of bases not matched to a gene: 5. The CDR3 has 15 residues. Germline CDR1 reads MNHNS; CDR2 reads SASEGT. Written as DNA, the CDR3 is TGTGCCAGCAGTGAAGCGGCGGGGGGTGCCGATACGCAGTATTTT. Translated: CASSEAAGGADTQYF.

The chain couples TRBV29-1 to TRBJ2-3; TRBD2 is a possible D gene (5 bases). V lost 5 bases to trimming and J lost 1 base, with 13 bases between them. The CDR3 totals 14 residues. CDR1 SQVTM and CDR2 ANQGSEA come from the germline V gene. In nucleotides, the CDR3 is TGCAGCGTTAGCGAGGGAACGGGCACAGATACGCAGTATTTT. Translated, it gives CSVSEGTGTDTQYF.

This chain connects TRBV12-3 or TRBV12-4 to TRBJ2-2; D is undetermined. This CDR3 region has 13 residues. V was shortened by 9 bases and J by 3 bases, with 11 bases between the two germline ends. Here the CDR3 DNA reads TGTGCCAGTCGTGCTTTGGACACCGGGGAGCTGTTTTTT. Protein: CASRALDTGELFF.

This chain links TRBV10-1 with TRBJ1-5; 8 bases line up with TRBD1. There are 16 residues in the CDR3. Germline lookup yields CDR1 WNHNN and CDR2 SYGVQD (reference sequence). The V gene end was trimmed by 7 bases and the J gene end by 7 bases; junction bases not matched to a gene: 15. Written as DNA, the CDR3 is TGCGCCAGCACTTTTCCCGACAGGGGTTCGGAACAGCCCCAGCATTTT. Its protein is CASTFPDRGSEQPQHF.

This chain connects TRBV7-9 to TRBJ1-2; tentative D call: TRBD1 (5 bases). CDR3 length: 15 amino acids. Germline CDR1 is SEHNR and CDR2 is FQNEAQ (reference sequence). V lost 6 bases to trimming and J lost 2 bases, with 16 bases between them. CDR3 protein: CASSFYSGGNYGYTF. As DNA, the CDR3 is TGTGCCAGCAGTTTCTACTCGGGGGGAAACTATGGCTACACCTTC.

Only one count was recorded for this clone. Mismatch with germline at one junction end may stem from a read error. The CDR3 region is CASRGDRVNTEAFF. The CDR3 nucleotides read TGTGCCAGTAGGGGGGACAGGGTGAATACTGAAGCTTTCTTT. The genes are TRBV19 and TRBJ1-1; TRBD1 agrees at 9 bases. Looked up from germline, CDR1 is LNHDA and CDR2 is SQIVND (reference sequence). This CDR3 comprises 14 residues.

V gene TRBV6-4 combines with J gene TRBJ2-2; 10 bases align to TRBD1. Germline values: CDR1 MRHNA, CDR2 SNTAGT. The CDR3 runs 17 residues. V trimming: 0 bases; J trimming: 6 bases; junction bases outside the gene matches: 7. The CDR3 loop reads CASSDSSGTGDAGELFF. The DNA for the CDR3 is TGTGCCAGCAGTGACTCATCAGGGACAGGGGACGCCGGGGAGCTGTTTTTT.

The chain links TRBV2 to TRBJ2-3; TRBD2 matches 9 bases. The J segment lost 1 base and the V segment lost 6 bases, leaving 11 bases of the junction unmatched. Germline V gene sequence: CDR1 SNHLY, CDR2 FYNNEI. This CDR3 comprises 17 residues. DNA for the CDR3: TGTGCCAGCAGGCCGGCTAGCGGGGCCCCGGGCACAGATACGCAGTATTTT. Its translation: CASRPASGAPGTDTQYF.

Here the CDR3 reads CASSVGPSTYNEQFF. In DNA, the CDR3 is TGTGCCAGCAGTGTCGGGCCTAGTACCTACAATGAGCAGTTCTTC. The V and J genes are TRBV2 and TRBJ2-1; D unresolved. CDR1 and CDR2 from the germline V gene are SNHLY and FYNNEI. V lost 4 bases and J lost 2, with 12 bases in between. The CDR3 is made up of 15 amino acids.

The rearrangement joins TRBV2 to TRBJ1-5; weak D call: TRBD1 (5 bases). The CDR3 is made up of 15 amino acids. Looked up from germline, CDR1 is SNHLY and CDR2 is FYNNEI. Trimming removed 2 bases at V and 4 bases at J, with 12 bases between. The CDR3 coding sequence is TGTGCCAGCAGTGAAAGGCCAGGGTGGAATCAGCCCCAGCATTTT. It is translated as CASSERPGWNQPQHF.

This sequence joins TRBV4-2 and TRBJ2-2, with D tentatively TRBD1 (6 bases). Trimming cost V 3 bases and J 0 bases, with 11 bases left between them. The length of the CDR3 is 16 residues. Germline CDR1 and CDR2: LGHNA and YNFKEQ. CDR3 nucleotide sequence: TGTGCCAGCAGCCAGCCGGACAGAACGAACACCGGGGAGCTGTTTTTT. The encoded protein is CASSQPDRTNTGELFF.

The chain employs TRBV5-1 and TRBJ1-3, with D unresolved. CDR3 length equals 14 residues. Germline V gene data show CDR1 as SGHRS and CDR2 as YFSETQ. V was clipped by 1 base and J by 0 bases, with 5 bases between them. The CDR3 loop reads CASSLSYSGNTIYF. CDR3 nucleotides: TGCGCCAGCAGCTTGAGCTACTCTGGAAACACCATATATTTT.

This clone is a singleton in its sample. V is TRBV30 and J is TRBJ1-4, with 8 positions matching TRBD1. The CDR3 runs to 16 residues. Germline V lookup: CDR1 GTSNPN, CDR2 SVGIG (reference sequence). With V trimmed by 6 bases and J by 7 bases, 16 bases remained unmatched. For the CDR3, the DNA is TGTGCCTGCCCAAGGACAGGGCCCGCCGTGGGTGAAAAACTGTTTTTT. Its protein product is CACPRTGPAVGEKLFF.